This T cell receptor (beta chain) was obtained from a study of blood T cell repertoires in COVID-19 (dated by TCRdb to the early 2020s). About the full investigation: Samples covering the acute and convalescent phases of COVID-19 were provided by collaborators in the United States, Italy and Spain. The prospective study material was composed of cDNA or gDNA derived from T cells, B-cell-depleted T cells, or PBMCs. Deeply sampled blood TCRbeta repertoires from subjects exposed to, actively infected with, or recovered from COVID-19 were included in the dataset. A freely available public database, intended as a resource for researchers studying the immune response to SARS-CoV-2, is where the repertoires were released. Samples came from the ongoing ImmuneRACE study (first 160 participants) plus 1,254 subjects from 6 global collaborators. Sample metadata almost always included a de-identified subject ID, COVID-19 status, age in years and sex. Where available, HLA class I and class II types were obtained from metadata supplied by the sample provider rather than from assay-based typing.

The immunoSEQ Assay, a bias-controlled multiplex PCR, was used to amplify TCRbeta CDR3 regions from genomic DNA. Under the source paper's analysis protocol: The number of nucleated cells in each sample was estimated from the amplification of reference gene primers within the assay. Sequence reads were collapsed and filtered to measure the absolute abundance of every unique TCRbeta CDR3 rearrangement. For each sample, productive Simpson clonality was calculated by taking the square root of Simpson's diversity index across productive rearrangements. TCRdb mirrors the immuneACCESS table, restricted to in-frame sequences. Some clones are absent from its copies; in checked studies, under half trace to an unresolved V gene, and the reason for the others is unknown. V, J and clone size reflect that table, while D and trimming were determined from the DNA. The table for this sample lists a few hundred thousand clones; approximately 88% of them were counted only once. The ten largest account for roughly 12% of the sample.

Comment on this clone: Its antigen is not yet known. No quality values exist for individual bases; no much larger clone is one base distant.

CDR3 length: 15 amino acids, cysteine to phenylalanine. CDR3 DNA only is kept here, 45 bases in frame from base 1. Clipping removes 4 bases from V and 9 bases from J, with 4 as the unmatched junction base count. In the germline V gene, CDR1 corresponds to SGDLS and CDR2 to YYNGEE. The paper's findings and limits, for the study overall: How much clinical and demographic metadata was included differed by source and by participant, and the metadata was provided uncurated.

At one collaborating source in Seattle, patients were enrolled during active infection and were followed longitudinally through the course of disease. Whole blood was collected in K2EDTA tubes by collaborating institutions according to the institutions' own protocols. For TCRbeta analysis, collaborator samples were shipped as frozen whole blood, as isolated PBMCs, or as DNA extracted from either sample type. The V and J segments used are TRBV9 and TRBJ2-2, and TRBD2 aligns with 15 junction nucleotides. The sample was peripheral blood. This TCR derives from a woman in her 50s with COVID-19, enrolled during active disease. The nucleotide sequence is given as TGTGCCAGCAGCCCTGGGACTAGCGGGGGGCGGGAGCTGTTTTTT. It is translated as CASSPGTSGGRELFF.